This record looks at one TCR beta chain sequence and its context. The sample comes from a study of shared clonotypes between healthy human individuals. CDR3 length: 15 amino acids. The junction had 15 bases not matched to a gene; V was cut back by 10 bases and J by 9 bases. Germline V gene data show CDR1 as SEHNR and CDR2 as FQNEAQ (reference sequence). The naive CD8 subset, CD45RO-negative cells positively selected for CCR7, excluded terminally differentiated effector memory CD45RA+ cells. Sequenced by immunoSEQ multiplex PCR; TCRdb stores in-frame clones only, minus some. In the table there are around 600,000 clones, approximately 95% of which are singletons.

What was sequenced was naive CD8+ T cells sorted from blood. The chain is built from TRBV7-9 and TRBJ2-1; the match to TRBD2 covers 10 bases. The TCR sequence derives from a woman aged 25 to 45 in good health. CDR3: CATSTIAGGFGEQFF. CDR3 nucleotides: TGTGCCACCTCAACCATAGCGGGAGGTTTCGGTGAGCAGTTCTTC.